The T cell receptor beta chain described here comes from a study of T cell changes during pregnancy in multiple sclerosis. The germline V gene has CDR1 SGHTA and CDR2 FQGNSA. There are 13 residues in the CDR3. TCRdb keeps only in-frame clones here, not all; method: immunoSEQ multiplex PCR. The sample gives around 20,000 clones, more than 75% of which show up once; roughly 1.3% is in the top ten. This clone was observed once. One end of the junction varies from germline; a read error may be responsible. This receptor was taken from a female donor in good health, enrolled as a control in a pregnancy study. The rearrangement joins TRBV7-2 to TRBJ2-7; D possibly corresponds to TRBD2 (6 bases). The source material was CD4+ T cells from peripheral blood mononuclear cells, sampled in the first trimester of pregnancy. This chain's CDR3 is CAGSLAAAGEQYF. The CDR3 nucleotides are TGTGCCGGCAGCTTAGCAGCGGCGGGGGAGCAGTACTTC.